The rows below give T cell receptor beta chains drawn from one sample of a study of T cells after yellow fever vaccination. Each CDR3 protein is one row after TCRdb ran MiXCR on the 5' RACE reads. The sample has 300,000 to 350,000 distinct CDR3 sequences; roughly 8% are singletons. This sample comprised PBMCs, obtained roughly 46 days after the first yellow fever vaccination. The source of these receptors is a young man who received the YFV17D yellow fever vaccine. The CDR3 runs from the conserved cysteine through the conserved F or W. The D gene is left open where the match is weak. The listing skips clone size in some rows; elsewhere it reads once, few, many or a size class.

V	J	size	D	CDR3	DNA
TRBV4-3	TRBJ2-5	few	.	CASSQAAGVWETQYF	TGCGCCAGCAGCCAAGCGGCAGGGGTATGGGAGACCCAGTACTTC
TRBV29-1	TRBJ1-1	many	.	CSVVWGTEAFF	TGCAGCGTAGTCTGGGGGACTGAAGCTTTCTTT
TRBV6-6	TRBJ2-1	few	TRBD2	CASSSWTSNEQFF	TGTGCCAGCAGTTCCTGGACTAGCAATGAGCAGTTCTTC
TRBV25-1	TRBJ2-5	few	.	CASSEAGETQYF	TGTGCCAGCAGTGAAGCGGGGGAGACCCAGTACTTC
TRBV13	TRBJ2-7	many	.	CASSLNWRGRSYEQYF	TGTGCCAGCAGCTTAAACTGGAGGGGGCGGTCCTACGAGCAGTACTTC
TRBV5-1	TRBJ1-1	.	TRBD1	CASSPSGTGEAFF	TGCGCCAGCAGCCCTTCCGGGACAGGTGAAGCTTTCTTT
TRBV10-3	TRBJ2-7	.	TRBD1	CATDRDRVRQEQYF	TGTGCCACCGACCGTGACAGGGTCCGGCAAGAGCAGTACTTC
TRBV15	TRBJ1-4	.	TRBD1	CATSYRSGGKLFF	TGTGCCACCAGCTACCGCTCAGGGGGAAAACTGTTTTTT
TRBV4-1	TRBJ2-1	few	.	CASSQEAGQIYNEQFF	TGCGCCAGCAGCCAAGAAGCGGGACAGATCTACAATGAGCAGTTCTTC
TRBV6-5	TRBJ2-1	few	.	CASSYGAGPYNEQFF	TGTGCCAGCAGTTACGGCGCAGGACCGTACAATGAGCAGTTCTTC
TRBV29-1	TRBJ2-5	few	.	CSVEARGGETQYF	TGCAGCGTTGAGGCCAGGGGAGGCGAGACCCAGTACTTC
TRBV7-2	TRBJ2-7	.	TRBD1	CASSVRQGANEQYF	TGTGCCAGCAGCGTCCGACAGGGGGCCAACGAGCAGTACTTC
TRBV6-1	TRBJ2-2	.	.	CASRKAPDTGELFF	TGTGCCAGCAGAAAGGCCCCGGACACCGGGGAGCTGTTTTTT
TRBV12-3/TRBV12-4	TRBJ2-7	few	.	CASSNRVYEQYF	TGTGCCAGCAGTAATAGGGTTTACGAGCAGTACTTC
TRBV5-8	TRBJ1-1	many	.	CASSFRLNTEAFF	TGTGCCAGCAGCTTCCGCCTGAACACTGAAGCTTTCTTT
TRBV5-6	TRBJ2-5	.	.	CASSWDNQETQYF	TGTGCCAGCAGCTGGGACAACCAAGAGACCCAGTACTTC
TRBV6-5	TRBJ2-7	.	.	CASSSSGGMSYVQYF	TGTGCCAGCAGTTCGTCAGGGGGGATGTCCTACGTGCAGTACTTC
TRBV7-2	TRBJ2-1	few	TRBD2	CASSRTSGDEQFF	TGTGCCAGCTCTAGGACTAGCGGCGATGAGCAGTTCTTC
TRBV20-1	TRBJ2-5	few	.	CSASPQYF	TGCAGTGCTAGCCCCCAGTACTTC
TRBV23-1	TRBJ2-7	.	TRBD1	CASSPIWDREYEQYF	TGCGCCAGCAGTCCGATTTGGGACAGAGAGTACGAGCAGTACTTC
TRBV7-9	TRBJ2-5	few	TRBD1	CASSYDRGVWETQYF	TGTGCCAGCAGCTACGACAGGGGGGTTTGGGAGACCCAGTACTTC
TRBV20-1	TRBJ1-3	many	.	CSARRGNTIYF	TGCAGTGCCCGGAGGGGAAACACCATATATTTT
TRBV12-5	TRBJ1-5	once	TRBD1	CASGLVVDRDSNQPQHF	TGTGCTAGTGGTTTGGTTGTGGACAGGGATAGCAATCAGCCCCAGCATTTT
TRBV5-1	TRBJ2-5	many	.	CASSKGRWYQETQYF	TGCGCCAGCAGCAAGGGACGGTGGTACCAAGAGACCCAGTACTTC
TRBV9	TRBJ1-2	few	.	CASSVVVGPGNYGYTF	TGTGCCAGCAGCGTAGTAGTGGGGCCCGGTAACTATGGCTACACCTTC
TRBV5-4	TRBJ1-1	few	TRBD1	CASSLEQGVGPEAFF	TGTGCCAGCAGCTTGGAGCAGGGGGTTGGCCCTGAAGCTTTCTTT
TRBV12-3/TRBV12-4	TRBJ1-1	few	.	CASSLDTFNTEAFF	TGTGCCAGCAGTTTGGATACCTTCAACACTGAAGCTTTCTTT
TRBV27	TRBJ2-2	few	.	CASSQGYNTGELFF	TGTGCCAGCAGTCAGGGGTACAACACCGGGGAGCTGTTTTTT
TRBV12-3/TRBV12-4	TRBJ2-3	few	.	CASRTPRDTQYF	TGTGCCAGCAGAACCCCCAGAGATACGCAGTATTTT
TRBV20-1	TRBJ2-1	many	.	CSTAEAHNEQFF	TGCAGTACCGCAGAGGCGCACAATGAGCAGTTCTTC
TRBV20-1	TRBJ2-5	.	TRBD2	CSARAGPSGGTETQYF	TGCAGTGCTAGAGCGGGTCCTAGCGGGGGGACGGAGACCCAGTACTTC
TRBV6-2/TRBV6-3	TRBJ1-1	.	TRBD1	CASSYTRDRDTEAFF	TGTGCCAGCAGTTACACTCGGGACAGGGACACTGAAGCTTTCTTT
TRBV20-1	TRBJ2-4	many	TRBD2	CSARNPRGGYGNIQYF	TGCAGTGCAAGAAACCCACGGGGGGGTTATGGAAACATTCAGTACTTC
TRBV12-3/TRBV12-4	TRBJ2-7	many	.	CASSPDFYEQYF	TGTGCCAGCAGTCCCGACTTCTACGAGCAGTACTTC
TRBV12-3/TRBV12-4	TRBJ1-4	.	.	CASSFLTEKLFF	TGTGCCAGCAGTTTTCTTACGGAAAAACTGTTTTTT
TRBV28	TRBJ2-3	few	.	CASSFPTGTDTQYF	TGTGCCAGCAGTTTCCCCACAGGCACAGATACGCAGTATTTT
TRBV10-3	TRBJ2-7	.	TRBD2	CAIKKSGGEDYYEQYF	TGTGCCATCAAGAAAAGCGGGGGGGAAGACTACTACGAGCAGTACTTC
TRBV12-3/TRBV12-4	TRBJ1-6	few	.	CASGHRGSGSPLHF	TGTGCCAGCGGTCATAGGGGTAGCGGTTCACCCCTCCACTTT
TRBV29-1	TRBJ1-5	.	TRBD1	CSVETGVGQPQHF	TGCAGCGTGGAGACAGGGGTTGGTCAGCCCCAGCATTTT
TRBV15	TRBJ2-3	.	.	CATSRELWGFGGTDTQYF	TGTGCCACCAGCAGAGAGCTCTGGGGGTTTGGGGGCACAGATACGCAGTATTTT
TRBV29-1	TRBJ2-3	many	.	CSVTGQTDTQYF	TGCAGCGTTACCGGACAGACAGATACGCAGTATTTT
TRBV5-4	TRBJ1-1	few	.	CASRKQGQAFF	TGTGCCAGCAGAAAACAGGGACAAGCTTTCTTT
TRBV29-1	TRBJ1-2	few	.	CSALLDGEDYGYTF	TGCAGCGCCTTACTCGACGGAGAGGACTATGGCTACACCTTC
TRBV12-3/TRBV12-4	TRBJ2-5	few	.	CASSFLGGLETQYF	TGTGCCAGCAGTTTCCTCGGGGGACTAGAGACCCAGTACTTC
TRBV6-1	TRBJ2-5	.	.	CASTTWRDQETQYF	TGTGCCAGTACTACATGGAGGGACCAAGAGACCCAGTACTTC
TRBV12-3/TRBV12-4	TRBJ2-2	many	.	CASSYTGELFF	TGTGCCAGCAGCTACACCGGGGAGCTGTTTTTT
TRBV6-1	TRBJ1-1	few	.	CASREPGAANTEAFF	TGTGCCAGCAGGGAACCGGGGGCAGCGAACACTGAAGCTTTCTTT
TRBV20-1	TRBJ2-4	.	TRBD1	CSAQTGGAKNIQYF	TGCAGTGCACAGACAGGGGGGGCCAAAAACATTCAGTACTTC
TRBV5-1	TRBJ1-1	.	.	CASSLNERSMNTEAFF	TGCGCCAGCAGCTTAAACGAGCGCAGTATGAACACTGAAGCTTTCTTT
TRBV12-3/TRBV12-4	TRBJ2-2	few	.	CASSFPAILPGELFF	TGTGCCAGCAGTTTCCCAGCAATCCTGCCCGGGGAGCTGTTTTTT
TRBV12-3/TRBV12-4	TRBJ1-6	few	.	CASSPEGSYNSPLHF	TGTGCCAGCAGTCCCGAGGGTAGTTATAATTCACCCCTCCACTTT
TRBV25-1	TRBJ2-3	few	.	CASSGQTDTQYF	TGTGCCAGCAGCGGACAGACAGATACGCAGTATTTT
TRBV7-9	TRBJ2-3	many	TRBD2	CASTLGTSGRHTQYF	TGTGCCAGCACCTTGGGGACTAGCGGGAGGCATACGCAGTATTTT
TRBV5-5	TRBJ2-6	.	TRBD1	CASSFQGAGGANVLTF	TGTGCCAGCAGCTTTCAGGGGGCGGGAGGGGCCAACGTCCTGACTTTC